These 14 T cell receptor beta chains came from one sample sequenced in a study of early T cells in non-severe SARS-CoV-2 infection. TCRdb processed the 5' RACE reads anew with MiXCR; each CDR3 protein has one entry. Here the sample spans some 66,000 distinct CDR3 sequences, roughly 13% being singletons. Sample: whole blood. The receptors originated from an adult who was a healthcare worker with PCR-confirmed SARS-CoV-2 infection or an uninfected control (not recorded which).

This clonotype was counted a few times. The chain carries TRBV25-1 and TRBJ2-5; D call uncertain. The CDR3 runs 14 residues. Trimming cost V 2 bases and J 3 bases, with 10 bases left between them. Germline V gene lookup returns CDR1 MGHDK and CDR2 SYGVNS. Here the CDR3 reads CASSERGAEETQYF. The DNA for the CDR3 is TGTGCCAGCAGTGAACGAGGTGCAGAAGAGACCCAGTACTTC.

This clonotype has more than one count but fewer than ten. The rearrangement links TRBV20-1 to TRBJ2-7, with 7 bases fitting TRBD1. Germline V lookup: CDR1 DFQATT, CDR2 SNEGSKA (reference sequence). The ends lost 0 bases at V and 9 bases at J; junction bases unmatched: 14. CDR3 size: 15 residues. CDR3 region: CSAREGQSFGSGQYF. DNA of the CDR3: TGCAGTGCTAGAGAGGGACAGTCCTTTGGGTCCGGGCAGTACTTC.

V usage is TRBV6-5 and J usage is TRBJ2-3; TRBD2 matches at 7 bases. CDR3 length: 14 residues. The germline V gene has CDR1 MNHEY and CDR2 SVGAGI. With V trimmed by 8 bases and J by 6 bases, 11 bases remained unmatched. DNA for the CDR3: TGTGCCAGCTCGGGCGGGAGAGCTTCCGATACGCAGTATTTT. Amino acids: CASSGGRASDTQYF.

This clonotype has a handful of counts. The rearrangement uses TRBV10-3 and TRBJ2-7, with D uncertain. This CDR3 spans 15 amino acids. Trimming pared 6 bases from V and 3 bases from J, leaving 18 bases between. CDR1 and CDR2 from the germline V gene are ENHRY and SYGVKD. CDR3 sequence: CAISSTKQLDYEQYF. The CDR3 nucleotides are TGTGCCATCAGCAGTACCAAGCAACTTGACTACGAGCAGTACTTC.

This sequence joins TRBV28 and TRBJ1-2; D is unresolved. V lost 6 bases and J lost 2, with 10 bases in between. Germline V lookup: CDR1 MDHEN, CDR2 SYDVKM. The CDR3 loop spans 13 amino acids. CDR3 sequence reads: CASRPDMNYGYTF. As DNA, the CDR3 is TGTGCCAGCAGACCCGACATGAACTATGGCTACACCTTC.

This clonotype appeared many times. The chain employs TRBV13 and TRBJ1-6; D ambiguous. Per the germline V gene, CDR1 is PRHDT and CDR2 is FYEKMQ (reference sequence). This CDR3 has 14 amino acids. V was trimmed by 5 bases and J by 7 bases, leaving 12 bases between them. DNA for the CDR3: TGTGCCAGCAGCCGGTCCTCAAGCAATTCACCCCTCCACTTT. This sequence encodes CASSRSSSNSPLHF. Together with reference TRBV13 and TRBJ1-6, the CDR3 gives the full variable domain: AAGVIQSPRHLIKEKRETATLKCYPIPRHDTVYWYQQGPGQDPQFLISFYEKMQSDKGSIPDRFSAQQFSDYHSELNMSSLELGDSALYFCASSRSSSNSPLHFGNGTRLTVT.

The chain employs TRBV2 and TRBJ2-1; D may be TRBD1 or TRBD2 (5 bases each). This CDR3 is built from 15 residues. The germline V and J ends were trimmed by 6 bases and 0 bases, with 12 bases remaining between them. Per germline, CDR1 SNHLY and CDR2 FYNNEI. CDR3 loop: CASRLTAVSYNEQFF. In DNA, the CDR3 is TGTGCCAGCAGACTGACAGCGGTCTCCTACAATGAGCAGTTCTTC. The full variable domain, completed using reference TRBV2 and TRBJ2-1, is EPEVTQTPSHQVTQMGQEVILRCVPISNHLYFYWYRQILGQKVEFLVSFYNNEISEKSEIFDDQFSVERPDGSNFTLKIRSTKLEDSAMYFCASRLTAVSYNEQFFGPGTRLTVL.

This clonotype was counted at least ten times. This chain connects TRBV9 to TRBJ2-7; no clear D. CDR3 length: 14 residues. Germline values: CDR1 SGDLS, CDR2 YYNGEE. The V end lost 0 bases, the J end lost 4 bases, and 11 bases lay between the germline ends. CDR3 sequence (DNA): TGTGCCAGCAGCGTAGAGGCCCCCCAGTACGAGCAGTACTTC. Its protein product is CASSVEAPQYEQYF.

The CDR3 loop is CASSAPGADTQYF. DNA for the CDR3: TGTGCCAGCAGTGCCCCGGGGGCAGATACGCAGTATTTT. J is TRBJ2-3 and V is TRBV2; TRBD2 is a possible D gene (6 bases). The CDR3 is 13 amino acids. Germline CDR1 is SNHLY and CDR2 is FYNNEI. V was clipped by 4 bases and J by 4 bases, with 9 bases between them.

J is TRBJ2-2 and V is TRBV28, with D uncertain. The CDR3 loop spans 10 amino acids. Trimming took off 10 bases at V and 5 bases at J, with 5 bases between the two ends. The germline V gene has CDR1 MDHEN and CDR2 SYDVKM. The CDR3 coding sequence is TGTGCCACCTCGACCGGGGAGCTGTTTTTT. Translated, it gives CATSTGELFF.

This clonotype has only a few counts. The chain employs TRBV29-1 and TRBJ1-5, with D possibly being TRBD1 (5 bases). V was cut by 5 bases and J by 6 bases, with 14 bases left in between. The V gene's germline CDR1 is SQVTM and CDR2 ANQGSEA. The CDR3 length is 13 residues. For the CDR3, the DNA is TGCAGCGTTACCCTCGGGGGGAGTCAGCCCCAGCATTTT. Translating gives CSVTLGGSQPQHF.

In its sample, this clonotype was seen a few times. This rearrangement joins TRBV12-3 or TRBV12-4 to TRBJ2-7, with 9 bases fitting TRBD2. The CDR3 has 15 residues. V dropped 5 bases and J dropped 1; count of bases not matched to a gene: 6. The CDR3 DNA follows: TGTGCCAGCAGTCTAACTAGCGGGCGATCCTACGAGCAGTACTTC. It codes for CASSLTSGRSYEQYF.

This clonotype showed up many times. The chain has TRBV3-1 and TRBJ1-4; possibly TRBD1 for D (6 bases). Germline-derived CDR1 and CDR2 are LGHDT and YNNKEL (reference sequence). The CDR3 has 16 amino acids. V lost 2 bases and J lost 5, with 15 bases in between. The CDR3 region is CASSQSGGAGNEKLFF. The DNA of the CDR3 is TGTGCCAGCAGCCAATCCGGGGGGGCAGGGAATGAAAAACTGTTTTTT.

The chain couples TRBV6-1 to TRBJ2-5, with D perhaps given as TRBD1 or TRBD2 (5 bases each). The CDR3 is 13 residues long. Trimming took 10 bases from V and 3 from J, leaving 15 bases between them. CDR1 is MNHNS, CDR2 SASEGT, per germline. In DNA form, the CDR3 reads TGTGCCACCACCTCAGGGACCGAAGAGACCCAGTACTTC. Its protein is CATTSGTEETQYF.